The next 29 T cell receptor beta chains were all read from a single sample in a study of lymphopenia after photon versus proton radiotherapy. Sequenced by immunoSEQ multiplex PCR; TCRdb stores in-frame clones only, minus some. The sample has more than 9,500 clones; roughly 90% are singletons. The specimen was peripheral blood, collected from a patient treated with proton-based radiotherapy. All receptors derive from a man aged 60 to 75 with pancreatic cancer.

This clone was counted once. CDR3 nucleotides: TGTGCCAGTAGGCTTGGGACAGGGGGCTTCGACGAGCAGTACTTC. It translates to CASRLGTGGFDEQYF. The V call is TRBV19, the J call TRBJ2-7; 12 bases align to TRBD1. This CDR3 spans 15 amino acids. Germline CDR1 is LNHDA and CDR2 is SQIVND (reference sequence). Trimming removed 6 bases from V and 5 bases from J; junction bases left unmatched: 8.

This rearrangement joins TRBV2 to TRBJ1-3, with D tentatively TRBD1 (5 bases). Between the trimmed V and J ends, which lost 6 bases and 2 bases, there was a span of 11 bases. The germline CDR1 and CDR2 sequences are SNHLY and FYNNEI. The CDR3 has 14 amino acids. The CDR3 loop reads CASSLTEAGNTIYF. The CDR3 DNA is TGTGCCAGCAGCCTGACAGAGGCTGGAAACACCATATATTTT. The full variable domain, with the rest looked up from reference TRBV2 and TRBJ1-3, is EPEVTQTPSHQVTQMGQEVILRCVPISNHLYFYWYRQILGQKVEFLVSFYNNEISEKSEIFDDQFSVERPDGSNFTLKIRSTKLEDSAMYFCASSLTEAGNTIYFGEGSWLTVV.

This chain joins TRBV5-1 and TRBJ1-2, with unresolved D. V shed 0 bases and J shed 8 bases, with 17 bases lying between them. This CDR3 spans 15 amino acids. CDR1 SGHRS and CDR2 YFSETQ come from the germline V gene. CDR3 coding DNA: TGCGCCAGCAGCTTGGAGCCCGGATCGGTGCGGGGCTACACCTTC. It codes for CASSLEPGSVRGYTF.

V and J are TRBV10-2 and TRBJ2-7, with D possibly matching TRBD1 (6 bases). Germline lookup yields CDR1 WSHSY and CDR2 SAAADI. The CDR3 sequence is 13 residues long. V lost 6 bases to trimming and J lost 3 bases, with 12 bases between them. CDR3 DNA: TGCGCCAGCAGGACCGGGACAAACTACGAGCAGTACTTC. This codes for CASRTGTNYEQYF.

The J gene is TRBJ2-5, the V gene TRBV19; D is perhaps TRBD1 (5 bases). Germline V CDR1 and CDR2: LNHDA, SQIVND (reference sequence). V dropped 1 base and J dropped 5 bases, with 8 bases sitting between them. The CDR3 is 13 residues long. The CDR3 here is CASSIGQGETQYF. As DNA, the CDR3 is TGTGCCAGTAGTATAGGCCAGGGCGAGACCCAGTACTTC.

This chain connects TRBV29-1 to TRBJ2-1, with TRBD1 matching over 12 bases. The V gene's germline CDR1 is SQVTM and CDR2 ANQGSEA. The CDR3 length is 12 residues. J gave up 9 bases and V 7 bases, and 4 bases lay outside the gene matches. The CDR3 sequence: CSARDRGREQFF. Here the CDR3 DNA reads TGCAGCGCTAGGGACAGGGGGCGTGAGCAGTTCTTC.

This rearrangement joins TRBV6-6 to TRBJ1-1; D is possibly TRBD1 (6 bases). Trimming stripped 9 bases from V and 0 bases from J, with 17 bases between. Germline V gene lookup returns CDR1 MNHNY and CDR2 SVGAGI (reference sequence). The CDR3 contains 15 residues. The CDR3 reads CASRTGRGMNTEAFF. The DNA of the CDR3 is TGTGCCAGTCGAACAGGGCGGGGAATGAACACTGAAGCTTTCTTT.

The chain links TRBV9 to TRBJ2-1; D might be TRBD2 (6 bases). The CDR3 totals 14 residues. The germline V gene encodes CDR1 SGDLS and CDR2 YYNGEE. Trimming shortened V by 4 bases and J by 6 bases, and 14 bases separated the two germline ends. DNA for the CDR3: TGTGCCAGCAGCCGGACCTCTAGCGCCAATGAGCAGTTCTTC. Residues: CASSRTSSANEQFF. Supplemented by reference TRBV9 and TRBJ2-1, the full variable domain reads DSGVTQTPKHLITATGQRVTLRCSPRSGDLSVYWYQQSLDQGLQFLIQYYNGEERAKGNILERFSAQQFPDLHSELNLSSLELGDSALYFCASSRTSSANEQFFGPGTRLTVL.

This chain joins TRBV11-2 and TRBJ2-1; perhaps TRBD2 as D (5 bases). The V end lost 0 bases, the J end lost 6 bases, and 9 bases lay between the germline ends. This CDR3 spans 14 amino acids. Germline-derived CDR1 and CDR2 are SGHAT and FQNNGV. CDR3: CASSLEVGANEQFF. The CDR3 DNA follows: TGTGCCAGCAGCTTAGAGGTGGGAGCCAATGAGCAGTTCTTC.

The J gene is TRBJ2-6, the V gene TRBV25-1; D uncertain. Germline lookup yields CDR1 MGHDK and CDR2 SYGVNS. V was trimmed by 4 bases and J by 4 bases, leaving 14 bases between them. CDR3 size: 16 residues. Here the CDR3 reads CASSGARITGANVLTF. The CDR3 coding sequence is TGTGCCAGCAGTGGGGCCCGAATAACCGGGGCCAACGTCCTGACTTTC.

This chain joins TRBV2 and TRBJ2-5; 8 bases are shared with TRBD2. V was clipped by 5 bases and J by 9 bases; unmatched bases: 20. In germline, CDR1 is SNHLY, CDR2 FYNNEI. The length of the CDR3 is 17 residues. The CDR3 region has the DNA TGTGCCAGCAGTCCCGAGCTGCGGGGGGCATGGGTTGAGGCCCAGTACTTC. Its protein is CASSPELRGAWVEAQYF.

CDR3: CASTREWVNTEAFF. CDR3 DNA sequence: TGTGCCAGTACCAGGGAGTGGGTAAACACTGAAGCTTTCTTT. The chain couples TRBV19 to TRBJ1-1; D may be TRBD1 (5 bases). CDR1 and CDR2 (germline): LNHDA, SQIVND (reference sequence). V was trimmed by 7 bases and J by 2 bases, leaving 14 bases between them. This CDR3 has 14 amino acids.

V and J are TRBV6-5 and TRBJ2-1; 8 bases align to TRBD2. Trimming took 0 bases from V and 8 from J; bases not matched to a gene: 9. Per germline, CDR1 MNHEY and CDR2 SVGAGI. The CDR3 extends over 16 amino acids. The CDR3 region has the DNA TGTGCCAGCAGTTACTCCCCCGGGACGGGAGGGCATGAGCAGTTCTTC. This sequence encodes CASSYSPGTGGHEQFF.

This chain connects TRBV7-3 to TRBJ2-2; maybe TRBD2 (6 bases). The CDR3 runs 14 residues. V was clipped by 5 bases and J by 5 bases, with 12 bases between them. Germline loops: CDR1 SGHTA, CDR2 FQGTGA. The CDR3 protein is CASSRGGVTGELFF. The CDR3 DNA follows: TGTGCCAGCAGCCGCGGCGGGGTGACCGGGGAGCTGTTTTTT.

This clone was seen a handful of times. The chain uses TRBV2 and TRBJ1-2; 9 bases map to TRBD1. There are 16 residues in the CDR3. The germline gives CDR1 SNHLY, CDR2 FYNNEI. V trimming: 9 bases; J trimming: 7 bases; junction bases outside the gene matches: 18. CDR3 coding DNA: TGTGCCAGTTCCCGGGACAGGGCATCCGATCTTTCTGGCTACACCTTC. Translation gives CASSRDRASDLSGYTF.

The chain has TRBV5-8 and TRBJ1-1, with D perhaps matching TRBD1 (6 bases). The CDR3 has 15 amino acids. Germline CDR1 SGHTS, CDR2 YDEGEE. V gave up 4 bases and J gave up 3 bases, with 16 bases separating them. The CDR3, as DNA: TGTGCCAGCAGCCGAGGACAGTTTATAGACACTGAAGCTTTCTTT. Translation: CASSRGQFIDTEAFF.

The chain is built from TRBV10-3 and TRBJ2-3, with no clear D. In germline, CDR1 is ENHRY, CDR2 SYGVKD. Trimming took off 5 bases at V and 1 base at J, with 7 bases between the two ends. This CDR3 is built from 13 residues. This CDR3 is CAISSGRTDTQYF. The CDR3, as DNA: TGTGCCATCAGTTCGGGCCGCACAGATACGCAGTATTTT.

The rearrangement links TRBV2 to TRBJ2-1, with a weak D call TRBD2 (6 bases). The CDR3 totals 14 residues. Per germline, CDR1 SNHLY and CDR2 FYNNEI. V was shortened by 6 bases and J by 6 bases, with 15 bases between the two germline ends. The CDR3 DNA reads TGTGCCAGCAGGTTCGGGGGTACGGGCAATGAGCAGTTCTTC. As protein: CASRFGGTGNEQFF.

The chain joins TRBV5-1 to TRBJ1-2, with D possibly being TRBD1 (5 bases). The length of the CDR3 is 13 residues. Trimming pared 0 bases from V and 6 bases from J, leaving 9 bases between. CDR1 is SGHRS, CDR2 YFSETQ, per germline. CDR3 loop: CASSLEGGDGYTF. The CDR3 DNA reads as TGCGCCAGCAGCTTGGAGGGAGGGGATGGCTACACCTTC.

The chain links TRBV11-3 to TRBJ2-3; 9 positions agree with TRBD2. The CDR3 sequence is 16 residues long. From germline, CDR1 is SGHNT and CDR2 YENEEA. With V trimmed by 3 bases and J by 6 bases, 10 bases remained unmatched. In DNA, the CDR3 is TGTGCCAGCAGCTTCAGAGAAGCGGGAGGCGGGGATACGCAGTATTTT. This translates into CASSFREAGGGDTQYF.

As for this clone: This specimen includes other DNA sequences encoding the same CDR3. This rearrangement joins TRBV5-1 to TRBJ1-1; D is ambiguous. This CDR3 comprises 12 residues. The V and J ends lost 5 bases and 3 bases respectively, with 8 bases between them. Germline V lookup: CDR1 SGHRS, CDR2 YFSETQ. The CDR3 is CASSGRDTEAFF. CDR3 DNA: TGCGCCAGCAGTGGCCGGGACACTGAAGCTTTCTTT.

The CDR3 DNA reads TGTGCCAGCAGCTTGGTGGGACCCTCGGAGGGTCGGCAGTACTTC. Translation gives CASSLVGPSEGRQYF. The rearrangement links TRBV5-4 to TRBJ2-7; a possible D gene is TRBD2 (6 bases). The germline V gene encodes CDR1 SGHNT and CDR2 YYREEE (reference sequence). The CDR3 runs 15 residues. Trimming pared 0 bases from V and 9 bases from J, leaving 19 bases between.

CDR3 sequence: CASSLRSLTWSDEQFF. The CDR3 DNA reads TGTGCCAGCAGCCTACGCAGCCTGACCTGGTCTGATGAGCAGTTCTTC. The chain links TRBV13 to TRBJ2-1; D is unresolved. V lost 5 bases, J lost 8 bases, and 22 bases lay in between. CDR3 length equals 16 residues. Germline V gene sequence: CDR1 PRHDT, CDR2 FYEKMQ (reference sequence).

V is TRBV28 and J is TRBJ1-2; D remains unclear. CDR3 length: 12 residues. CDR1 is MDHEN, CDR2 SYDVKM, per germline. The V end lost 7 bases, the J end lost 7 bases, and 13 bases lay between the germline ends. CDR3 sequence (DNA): TGTGCCAGCACCACTCCGCCAGGTGGCTACACCTTC. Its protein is CASTTPPGGYTF.

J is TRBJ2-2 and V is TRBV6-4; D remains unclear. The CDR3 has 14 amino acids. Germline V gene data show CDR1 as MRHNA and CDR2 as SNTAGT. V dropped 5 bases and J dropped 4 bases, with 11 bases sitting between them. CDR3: CASSLESGTGELFF. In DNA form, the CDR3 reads TGTGCCAGCAGTCTAGAGTCCGGCACCGGGGAGCTGTTTTTT.

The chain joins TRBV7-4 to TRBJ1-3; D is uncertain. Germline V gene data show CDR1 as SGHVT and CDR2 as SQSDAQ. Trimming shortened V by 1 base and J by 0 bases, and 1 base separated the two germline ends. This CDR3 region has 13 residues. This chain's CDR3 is CASSLGSGNTIYF. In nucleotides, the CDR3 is TGTGCCAGCAGCTTAGGCTCTGGAAACACCATATATTTT.

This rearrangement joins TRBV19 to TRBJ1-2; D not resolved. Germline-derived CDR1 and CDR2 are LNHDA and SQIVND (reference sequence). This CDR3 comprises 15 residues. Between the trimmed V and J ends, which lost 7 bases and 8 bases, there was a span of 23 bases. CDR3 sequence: CASTMGGSRDRGYTF. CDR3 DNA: TGTGCCAGTACCATGGGTGGCAGCCGCGATCGAGGCTACACCTTC.

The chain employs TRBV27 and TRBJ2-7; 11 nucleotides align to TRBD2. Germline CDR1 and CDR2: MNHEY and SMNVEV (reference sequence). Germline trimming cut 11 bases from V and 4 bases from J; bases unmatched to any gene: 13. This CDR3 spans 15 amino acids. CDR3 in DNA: TGTGCCGCTGGGGGAGGGGCTAGCGGGAGGTACGAGCAGTACTTC. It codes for CAAGGGASGRYEQYF.

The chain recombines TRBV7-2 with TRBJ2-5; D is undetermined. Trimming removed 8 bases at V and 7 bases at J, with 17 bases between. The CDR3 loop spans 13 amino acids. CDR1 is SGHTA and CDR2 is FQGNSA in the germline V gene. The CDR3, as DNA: TGTGCCAGCGGGGTAGGGCCTAGTGGGACCCAGTACTTC. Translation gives CASGVGPSGTQYF.